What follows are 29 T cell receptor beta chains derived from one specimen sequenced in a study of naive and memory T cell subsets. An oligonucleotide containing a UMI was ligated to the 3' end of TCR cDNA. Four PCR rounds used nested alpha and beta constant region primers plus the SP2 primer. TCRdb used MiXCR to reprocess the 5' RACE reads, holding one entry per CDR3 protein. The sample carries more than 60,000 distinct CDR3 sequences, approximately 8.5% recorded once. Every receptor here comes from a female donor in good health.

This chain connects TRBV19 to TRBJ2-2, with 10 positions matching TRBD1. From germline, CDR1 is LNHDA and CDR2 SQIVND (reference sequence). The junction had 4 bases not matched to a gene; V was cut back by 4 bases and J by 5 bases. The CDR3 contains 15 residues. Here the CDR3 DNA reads TGTGCCAGTAGTAGAGGACAGGGGGGGACCGGGGAGCTGTTTTTT. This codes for CASSRGQGGTGELFF.

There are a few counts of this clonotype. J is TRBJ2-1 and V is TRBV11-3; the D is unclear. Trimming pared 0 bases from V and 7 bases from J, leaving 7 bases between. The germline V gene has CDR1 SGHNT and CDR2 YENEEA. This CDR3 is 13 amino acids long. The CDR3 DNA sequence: TGTGCCAGCAGCTTAGACCCCTTTAATGAGCAGTTCTTC. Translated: CASSLDPFNEQFF.

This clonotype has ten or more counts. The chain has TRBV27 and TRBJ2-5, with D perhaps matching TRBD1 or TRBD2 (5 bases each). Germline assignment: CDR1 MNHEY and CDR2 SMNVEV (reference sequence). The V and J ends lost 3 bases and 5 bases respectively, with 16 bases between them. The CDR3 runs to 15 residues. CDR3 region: CASSFSGSYGETQYF. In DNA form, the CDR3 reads TGTGCCAGCAGTTTTTCAGGGAGTTATGGGGAGACCCAGTACTTC.

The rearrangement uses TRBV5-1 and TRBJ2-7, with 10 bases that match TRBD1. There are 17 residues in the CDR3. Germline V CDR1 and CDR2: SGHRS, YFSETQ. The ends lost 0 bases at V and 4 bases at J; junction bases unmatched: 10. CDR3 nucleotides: TGCGCCAGCAGCTTGGGAGAATACCGGGACAGGGGTTACGAGCAGTACTTC. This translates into CASSLGEYRDRGYEQYF.

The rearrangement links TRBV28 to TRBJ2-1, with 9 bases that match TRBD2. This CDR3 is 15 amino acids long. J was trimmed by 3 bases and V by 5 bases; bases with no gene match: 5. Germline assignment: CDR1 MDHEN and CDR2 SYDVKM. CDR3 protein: CASSGGTSLYNEQFF. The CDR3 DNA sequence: TGTGCCAGCAGTGGCGGGACTAGCCTCTACAATGAGCAGTTCTTC.

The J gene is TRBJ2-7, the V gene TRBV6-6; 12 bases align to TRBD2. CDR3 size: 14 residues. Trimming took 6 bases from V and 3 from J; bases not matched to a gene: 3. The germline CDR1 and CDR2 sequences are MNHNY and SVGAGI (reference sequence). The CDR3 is CASRPSGGVYEQYF. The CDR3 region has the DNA TGTGCCAGCAGGCCTAGCGGGGGGGTCTACGAGCAGTACTTC.

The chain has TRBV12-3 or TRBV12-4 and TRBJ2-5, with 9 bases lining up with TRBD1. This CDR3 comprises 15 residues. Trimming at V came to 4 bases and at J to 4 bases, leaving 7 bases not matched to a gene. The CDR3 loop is CASSYDRGYGETQYF. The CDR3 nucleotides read TGTGCCAGCAGTTACGACAGGGGGTATGGAGAGACCCAGTACTTC.

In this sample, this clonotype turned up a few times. CDR3 loop: CASSYGGGHYNEQFF. CDR3 coding DNA: TGTGCCAGCAGTTACGGCGGGGGGCATTACAATGAGCAGTTCTTC. The chain carries TRBV6-5 and TRBJ2-1, with 8 bases that match TRBD2. CDR1 MNHEY and CDR2 SVGAGI come from the germline V gene. The CDR3 is made up of 15 amino acids. J was trimmed by 4 bases and V by 2 bases; bases with no gene match: 4.

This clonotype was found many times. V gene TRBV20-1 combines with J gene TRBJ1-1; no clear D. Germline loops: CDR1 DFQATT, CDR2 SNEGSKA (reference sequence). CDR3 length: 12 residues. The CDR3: CRAGRADTEAFF. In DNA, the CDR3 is TGCAGGGCGGGGAGGGCAGACACTGAAGCTTTCTTT.

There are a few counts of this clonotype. The CDR3 is CSARPSVSTDTQYF. The CDR3 coding sequence is TGCAGTGCTAGACCCAGCGTTAGCACAGATACGCAGTATTTT. The gene calls are TRBV20-1 and TRBJ2-3; D unresolved. V lost 2 bases and J lost 0, with 9 bases in between. This CDR3 has 14 residues. The germline gives CDR1 DFQATT, CDR2 SNEGSKA (reference sequence).

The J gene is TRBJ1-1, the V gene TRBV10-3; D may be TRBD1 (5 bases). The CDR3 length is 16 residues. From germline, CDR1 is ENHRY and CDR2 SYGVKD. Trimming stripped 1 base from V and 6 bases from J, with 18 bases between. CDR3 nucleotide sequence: TGTGCCATCAGTGAGTTTTCCGCGACAGTTGGATCTGAAGCTTTCTTT. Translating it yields CAISEFSATVGSEAFF.

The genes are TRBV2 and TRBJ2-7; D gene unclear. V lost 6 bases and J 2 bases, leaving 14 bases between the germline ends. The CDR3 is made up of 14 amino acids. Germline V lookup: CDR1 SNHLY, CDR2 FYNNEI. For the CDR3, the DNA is TGTGCCAGCAGGGACCACCGCGGAGCCTACGAGCAGTACTTC. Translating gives CASRDHRGAYEQYF.

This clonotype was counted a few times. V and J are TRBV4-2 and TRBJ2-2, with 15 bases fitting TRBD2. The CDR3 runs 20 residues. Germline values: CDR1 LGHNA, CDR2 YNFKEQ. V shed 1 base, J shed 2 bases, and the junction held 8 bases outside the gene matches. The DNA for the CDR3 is TGTGCCAGCAGCCAAGTGGGACTAGCGGGGGGCCAACCTAACACCGGGGAGCTGTTTTTT. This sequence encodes CASSQVGLAGGQPNTGELFF.

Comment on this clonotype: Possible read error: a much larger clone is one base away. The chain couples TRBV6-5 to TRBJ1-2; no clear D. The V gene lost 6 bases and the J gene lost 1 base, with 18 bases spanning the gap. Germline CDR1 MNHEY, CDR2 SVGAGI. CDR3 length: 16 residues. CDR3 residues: CASSPLSWTGNYGYTF. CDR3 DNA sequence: TGTGCCAGCAGCCCCCTGAGCTGGACCGGTAACTATGGCTACACCTTC.

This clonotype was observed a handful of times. The CDR3 here is CASSQRWSGQETQYF. The CDR3 DNA follows: TGTGCCAGCAGCCAACGCTGGAGCGGACAAGAGACCCAGTACTTC. This chain uses TRBV14 with TRBJ2-5, with TRBD2 as a possible D gene (5 bases). Germline values: CDR1 SGHDN, CDR2 FVKESK. This CDR3 spans 15 amino acids. V was shortened by 2 bases and J by 2 bases, with 12 bases between the two germline ends.

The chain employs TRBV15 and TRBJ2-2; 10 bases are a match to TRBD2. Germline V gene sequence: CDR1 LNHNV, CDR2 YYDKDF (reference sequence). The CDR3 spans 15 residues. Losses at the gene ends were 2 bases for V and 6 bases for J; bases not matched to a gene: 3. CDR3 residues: CATSRLAGVAGELFF. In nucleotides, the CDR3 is TGTGCCACCAGCAGACTAGCGGGAGTTGCCGGGGAGCTGTTTTTT.

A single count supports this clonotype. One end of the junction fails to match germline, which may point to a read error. This CDR3 is CASSYSVNTEPFF. CDR3 nucleotides: TGTGCCAGCAGTTATTCGGTGAACACTGAACCTTTCTTT. The genes are TRBV6-5 and TRBJ1-1; D not resolved. Germline CDR1 and CDR2: MNHEY and SVGAGI. The CDR3 contains 13 residues.

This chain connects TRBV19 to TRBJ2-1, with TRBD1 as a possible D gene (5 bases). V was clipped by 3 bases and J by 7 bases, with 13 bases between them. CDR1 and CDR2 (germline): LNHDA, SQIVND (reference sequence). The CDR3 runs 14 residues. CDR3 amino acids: CASSMTVSINEQFF. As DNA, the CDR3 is TGTGCCAGTAGTATGACAGTGAGCATTAATGAGCAGTTCTTC.

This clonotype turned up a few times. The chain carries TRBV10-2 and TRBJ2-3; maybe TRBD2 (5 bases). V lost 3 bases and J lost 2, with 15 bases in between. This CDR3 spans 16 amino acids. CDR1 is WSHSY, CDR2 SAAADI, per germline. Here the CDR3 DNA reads TGCGCCAGCAGTGAAGTATCGGGGATGGTCACAGATACGCAGTATTTT. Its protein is CASSEVSGMVTDTQYF.

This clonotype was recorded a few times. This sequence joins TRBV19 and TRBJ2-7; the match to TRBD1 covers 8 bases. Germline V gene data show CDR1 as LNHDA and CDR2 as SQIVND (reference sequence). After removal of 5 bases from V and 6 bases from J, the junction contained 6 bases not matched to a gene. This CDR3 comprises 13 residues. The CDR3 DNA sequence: TGTGCCAGTAGTTCCAGGGGGCAGGGCGAGCAGTACTTC. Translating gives CASSSRGQGEQYF.

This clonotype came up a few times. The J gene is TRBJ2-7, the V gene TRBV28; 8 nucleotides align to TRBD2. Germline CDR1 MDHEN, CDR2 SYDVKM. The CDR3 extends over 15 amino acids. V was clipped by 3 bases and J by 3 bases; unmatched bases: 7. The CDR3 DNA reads TGTGCCAGCAGTTTTGTCGGGACTAGTTACTACGAGCAGTACTTC. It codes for CASSFVGTSYYEQYF.

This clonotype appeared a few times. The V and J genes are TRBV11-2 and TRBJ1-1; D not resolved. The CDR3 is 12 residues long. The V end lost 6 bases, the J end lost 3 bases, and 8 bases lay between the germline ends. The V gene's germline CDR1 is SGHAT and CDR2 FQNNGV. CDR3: CASSHLYTEAFF. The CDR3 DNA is TGTGCCAGCAGTCATTTATACACTGAAGCTTTCTTT.

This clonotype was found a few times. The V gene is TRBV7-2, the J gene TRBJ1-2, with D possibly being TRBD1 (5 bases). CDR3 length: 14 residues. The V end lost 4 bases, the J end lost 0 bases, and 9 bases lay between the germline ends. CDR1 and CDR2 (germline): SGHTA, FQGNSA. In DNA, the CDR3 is TGTGCCAGCAGCTCCCCGACAGCTAACTATGGCTACACCTTC. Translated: CASSSPTANYGYTF.

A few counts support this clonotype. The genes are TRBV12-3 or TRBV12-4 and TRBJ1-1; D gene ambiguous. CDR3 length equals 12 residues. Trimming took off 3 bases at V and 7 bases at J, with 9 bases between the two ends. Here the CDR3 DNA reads TGTGCCAGCAGTTTTGGTCCCGGTGAAGCTTTCTTT. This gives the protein CASSFGPGEAFF.

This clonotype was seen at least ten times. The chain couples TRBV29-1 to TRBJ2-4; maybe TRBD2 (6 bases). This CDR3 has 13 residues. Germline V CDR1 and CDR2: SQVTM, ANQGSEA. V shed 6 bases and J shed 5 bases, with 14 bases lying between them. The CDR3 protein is CSVIGGVQNIQYF. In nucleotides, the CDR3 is TGCAGCGTGATAGGAGGGGTCCAAAACATTCAGTACTTC.

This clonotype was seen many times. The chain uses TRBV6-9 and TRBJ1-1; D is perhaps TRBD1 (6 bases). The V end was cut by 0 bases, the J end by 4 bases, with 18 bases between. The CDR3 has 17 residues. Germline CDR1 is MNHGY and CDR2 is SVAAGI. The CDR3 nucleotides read TGTGCCAGCAGTTATTCCCTTTCCGGGACATTGATCACTGAAGCTTTCTTT. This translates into CASSYSLSGTLITEAFF.

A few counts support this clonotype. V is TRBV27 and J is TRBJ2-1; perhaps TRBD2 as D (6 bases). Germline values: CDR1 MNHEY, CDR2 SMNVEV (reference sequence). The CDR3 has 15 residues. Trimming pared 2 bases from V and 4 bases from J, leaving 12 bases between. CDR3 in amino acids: CASSLAGTSYNEQFF. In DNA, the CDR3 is TGTGCCAGCAGTTTAGCGGGAACGTCTTACAATGAGCAGTTCTTC.

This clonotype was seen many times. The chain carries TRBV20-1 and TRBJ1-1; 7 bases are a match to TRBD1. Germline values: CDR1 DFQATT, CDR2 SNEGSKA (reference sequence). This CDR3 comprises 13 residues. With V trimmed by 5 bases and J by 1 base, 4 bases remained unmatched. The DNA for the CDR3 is TGCAGTGCTCTACGGGACAGGAACACTGAAGCTTTCTTT. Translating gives CSALRDRNTEAFF.

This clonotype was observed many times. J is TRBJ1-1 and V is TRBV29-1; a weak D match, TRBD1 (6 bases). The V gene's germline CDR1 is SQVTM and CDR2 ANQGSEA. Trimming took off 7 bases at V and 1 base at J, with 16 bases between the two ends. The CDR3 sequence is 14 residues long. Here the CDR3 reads CSARSQGPNTEAFF. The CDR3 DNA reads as TGCAGCGCTAGATCACAGGGTCCGAACACTGAAGCTTTCTTT.